This paragraph covers one T cell receptor beta chain sequence. No cognate antigen has been identified for it. The input lacks base qualities; no much larger clone sits a single base away. The trial excluded patients who had a history of autoimmune disease or were on systemic immunosuppression. In every dose cohort, peripheral blood was drawn for TCR sequencing at baseline, cycle 4 day 1, and cycle 7 day 1. Samples came from an open-label, multicenter, first-in-human phase I dose-escalation trial of ivuxolimab. The trial enrolled adults with locally advanced or metastatic head and neck squamous cell, hepatocellular, melanoma or renal cell carcinoma. Before TCR sequencing, CD4+ T cells and CD8+ T cells from peripheral blood were sorted into separate populations. To sequence the TCRbeta CDR3 region, genomic DNA was isolated from the sorted cells. The immunoSEQ Assay was used to sequence the TCRbeta CDR3 regions. TCRdb retrieved this table from immuneACCESS and kept in-frame rearrangements only. Not all clones are present; in checked studies, unresolved V genes account for under half, and no reason is known for the remainder. The sample contains around 35,000 clones, about 90% of them found a single time. The biggest ten clones account for around 17% of the sample.

This sample is drawn from a study of OX40 agonist ivuxolimab in advanced cancers. Study-level background: Ivuxolimab was a fully human IgG2 agonistic monoclonal antibody targeting the costimulatory receptor OX40 (CD134). Prior anti-PD-1, anti-PD-L1 or anti-CTLA-4 therapy was permitted, and 40% of dose-escalation patients had received checkpoint inhibitors. Of the approximately 50 patients in dose escalation, about 20 had hepatocellular carcinoma, some 15 had melanoma, 9 had renal cell carcinoma and 9 had head and neck cancer. The point of sequencing TCRbeta in the periphery was to test whether ivuxolimab changed TCR sequence diversity and drove clonal T-cell expansion. The monotherapy dose-escalation portion (N ≈ 52 patients) of the phase I ivuxolimab trial is reported in the paper. The dose-escalation cohort was about 87% male with a mean age of about 60 years, ranging from roughly 20 to 80. Partial responses were achieved by three dose-escalation patients, of whom one had hepatocellular carcinoma and two had cutaneous melanoma. Intravenous ivuxolimab was administered to patients every 2 weeks at six dose levels: 0.01, 0.1, 0.3, 1.5, 3 and 10 mg/kg. Findings and caveats that apply to the study as a whole: At doses from 0.1 to 3.0 mg/kg, clonal expansion was seen in both CD4+ and CD8+ blood T cells between baseline and week 6. After ivuxolimab, more expanded clones were found on average in CD8+ T cells than in CD4+ T cells. In the 0.1-3.0 mg/kg groups, partial responders were among the patients with the lowest normalized peripheral clonal expansion, particularly in CD8+ T cells. The antigen specificity of the clonally expanded peripheral T cells was not determined. Low levels of normalized T-cell clonal expansion were also seen in some patients who did not respond.

The starting material was CD4+ or CD8+ T cells sorted from blood, obtained in a trial of the OX40 agonist ivuxolimab. The TCR sequence derives from an adult with an advanced solid tumor such as melanoma, head and neck, liver or kidney cancer.

Read as DNA, the sequence is TGTGCCAGCAGCTTAACAGGGCGCGCTGAAGCTTTCTTT. It encodes CASSLTGRAEAFF. The chain is made from TRBV27 and TRBJ1-1, and the D gene may be TRBD1, 6 bases matching. The CDR3, from cysteine to phenylalanine, totals 13 residues. Only the CDR3 DNA stays, 39 bases, in frame from base 1. The V and J ends are trimmed by 6 bases and 6 bases, leaving 14 bases between them. The germline V gene encodes CDR1 MNHEY and CDR2 SMNVEV (reference sequence).